The source of this TCR beta chain is a study of neurological immune-mediated disorders (dated by TCRdb to the late 2010s). Study-level background: Using UMI-based sequencing, the study compared peripheral blood TCR-beta repertoires from patients with HTLV-I-associated myelopathy (HAM/TSP), patients with multiple sclerosis, and healthy controls. Longitudinal samples, technical triplicates and paired sorted CD4+ and CD8+ T-cell subsets, alongside PBMC samples, were included among the roughly 98 TCR-beta libraries. Technical triplicate libraries were sequenced to precisely calculate how much the frequency of each individual clone varied. Of the 70 or so subjects in the cohort, approximately 15 were HAM/TSP patients, approximately 34 were multiple sclerosis patients, and 20 were healthy controls. Study-wide conclusions, independent of this receptor: No identical CDR3 amino acid sequences were shared among expanded clones across subjects, suggesting private TCR-beta repertoires in all groups. TCR clonal expansion was highest in HAM/TSP patients and lowest in MS patients, with MS patients falling below even healthy controls.

Explained via the paper, the time point label denotes: technical triplicate 3. Sorted-subset TCR libraries were prepared from about a million sorted CD4+ or CD8+ T cells. Peripheral blood was subjected to Ficoll-Hypaque density gradient centrifugation to isolate PBMCs, which were then cryopreserved in liquid nitrogen. Paired sorted CD4+ and CD8+ subsets came from healthy controls, HAM/TSP patients and MS patients. The junction shows trimming of 5 bases on V and 2 bases on J, plus 9 bases between the germline ends. The germline V gene encodes CDR1 MNHNS and CDR2 SASEGT. Including the terminal cysteine and phenylalanine, the CDR3 comprises 14 residues. Kept here is only the CDR3 DNA, which spans 42 bases and is read in frame from base 1. cDNA was synthesized by template-switch 5'RACE using a primer with a 10-nucleotide random unique molecular identifier that tagged each TCR transcript. Every sequencing run covered 15-18 subjects and yielded more than 180 million TCR-beta sequences. Total RNA was extracted with the RNeasy kit. The KAPA Real-time Library Amplification kit was used to amplify TCR-beta VDJ regions with primers for the TCR constant region and the 5'RACE anchor. Sample indexes and Illumina adaptors were added in a first PCR, after which library yield was increased in a second PCR. After Ampure bead purification, the TCR product of roughly 650 bp was size-selected on a 2% E-gel SizeSelection system. Before pooling, library quality was assessed on a Bioanalyzer, concentration was determined with Qubit, and library quantification was performed with the Kapa Library Quantification kit. An Illumina HiSeq 2500 sequenced the libraries paired-end 2 x 150 bp. To increase sequence diversity, about 25-31% phiX was spiked into each library pool. The paper's data handling went like this. Quality-filtered reads were processed with the UMI-based MiGEC pipeline, and over 90% of raw TCR sequences were removed by the MiGEC pipeline during error correction. VDJ genes were aligned to IMGT germline references, and each clonotype was defined by a unique CDR3 amino acid sequence together with V-J genes. Clonal expansion, Shannon diversity, and CDR3 relatedness (CalcPairwiseDistances, ClusterSamples) were evaluated with VDJtools, and phylogenetic trees were built with CLCbio workbench. Using coefficient-of-variation modelling across technical triplicates, the study counted a clone as expanded if it had at least 8 unique UMIs. Using fastp trimming at Q25 and MiXCR clonotype assembly, TCRdb reanalyzed the public sequencing data and kept in-frame beta chains. Merged by CDR3 protein, the rows form single entries marked with the most common genes and DNA. The V and J calls here are based on TCRdb, not the publication. This sample lists 25,000 to 30,000 distinct CDR3 sequences; 15% to 20% were detected once. Roughly 4.5% of the sample is taken by the ten largest.

This clonotype was seen repeatedly, ten times or more. Its antigen is not yet known. Per-base qualities were not stored, and no clone one base away is much larger. The clonotype originates from a female donor with HTLV-1-associated myelopathy (HAM/TSP). The rearrangement joined TRBV6-1 to TRBJ2-2; a tentative D match to TRBD2 spans 5 bases. Sequenced sample: CD4+ T cells from blood. CDR3 loop: CASSLSGNTGELFF. The nucleotide sequence is TGTGCCAGCAGTTTAAGCGGAAACACCGGGGAGCTGTTTTTT.